This T cell receptor beta chain was profiled in a study of beta chain features in type 1 diabetes (dated by TCRdb to the late 2010s). Concerning the study at large: Mean age, gender distribution, total cell number and subset yield did not differ between patients and healthy donors. A total of under 140,000,000 sorted cells were examined across all samples, and the number of cells per subset was strongly correlated with RNA yield. The study compared the TCRB repertoires of sorted circulating CD4+ T cell subsets in recently diagnosed type 1 diabetes patients with those in matched healthy donors. Whereas all 28 donors provided naive and central memory subsets, regulatory and stem cell-like memory subsets were isolated from just 8 patients and about eight healthy donors.

Each donor gave one peripheral blood draw, roughly 0.11 L on average, collected into heparinised tubes. Naive, central memory, regulatory and stem cell-like memory CD4+ T cells were sorted on a BD FACSAria II using a panel including CD45RO, CCR7, CD25, CD127, CD95 and CD27. Every sorted population had a purity above 95%. Right away, PBMCs were isolated by Lymphoprep density gradient centrifugation and were stained directly, with no culture step. Samples were stained and sorted in pairs, with one healthy donor and one patient per experiment, so that batch effects were minimized. What the study reported, not specific to this receptor: A moderate but significant shortening of TCRB CDR3 length was observed in type 1 diabetes patients in all four CD4+ subsets. The naive, central memory and regulatory TCRB repertoires appeared to resemble one another more closely among patients than among healthy donors. PCR might favor shorter templates, but patient and control samples were amplified and corrected together, so any skew would affect both groups equally. Patients with type 1 diabetes made fewer insertions and deleted more nucleotides at VDJ recombination sites, implying thymic rearrangement abnormalities. Because cDNA was sequenced instead of genomic DNA, highly expressing activated cells could be over-represented, though the groups showed no difference in activation or CD3 levels. Because the HLA sub-analyses included only small numbers of individuals, any influence of HLA type on TCRB rearrangement was left unresolved.

The entire isolated RNA was reverse transcribed using the High Capacity cDNA Reverse Transcription Kit, and thus expressed TCRB transcripts were sequenced. Deep immunoSEQ sequencing was performed on naive, central memory and regulatory T cell samples, with an average of roughly 3.6 million total reads per sample. After sorted cells were lysed in RLT buffer, RNA was extracted with DNase-treated RNeasy Micro or Mini kits, with the choice depending on cell number. Each cell subset was processed separately to prevent cross-contamination, with patient and healthy donor samples processed together. The immunoSEQ multiplex PCR was used to amplify TCRB sequences from cDNA, yielding 87-bp fragments that span the CDR3 region. Sequencing of the amplicons was performed on the Illumina HiSeq platform. Concerning the study's data processing: PCR bias was corrected computationally using synthetic template baselines, and reads within Hamming distance 2 were collapsed, with unmergeable singletons discarded. By aligning reads against IMGT, V, D and J genes, CDR3 length, and insertions or deletions at six rearrangement sites were assigned. Within each subset, clonotype counts were normalized to sorted cell number, and only after that were true diversity and Gini coefficients computed with the tcR R package. Repertoire sharing was quantified using the overlap coefficient calculated on TCRB nucleotide sequences. Out-of-frame TCRB sequences from naive cells were analyzed to stand in for the pre-selection repertoire. TCRdb retrieved this table from immuneACCESS and kept in-frame rearrangements only. Not all clones are present; in checked studies, unresolved V genes account for under half, and no reason is known for the remainder. D and trimming come from the DNA, and the V and J calls and clone size come from that table. This sample comprises under 800,000 clones, 15% to 19% of them detected only once. Clones ranked in the top ten supply more than 0.08% of the sample.

The V end gives up 5 bases and the J end 4 bases, leaving 10 bases in the junction not matched to a gene. Counted from cysteine to phenylalanine, this CDR3 has 15 amino acids. Kept here is only the CDR3 DNA, which spans 45 bases and is read in frame from base 1. CDR1 and CDR2 are read off the germline V gene as SGHTA and FQGNSA. This clone was picked up a small number of times. No antigen is known for it. Base qualities are not recorded, but no much larger clone differs from it by a single base. The sample taken for sequencing was naive CD4+ T cells from blood. The intended sense of this specimen's cell subset or site label: true naive CD4+ T cells. The sequence joins TRBV7-2 to TRBJ1-2; TRBD1 matches 7 bases in the middle. The TCR sequence derives from a man younger than 35 in good health. The DNA sequence reads TGTGCCAGCAGCCTGACAGGGCGAGAGAGCTATGGCTACACCTTC. Translation gives CASSLTGRESYGYTF.